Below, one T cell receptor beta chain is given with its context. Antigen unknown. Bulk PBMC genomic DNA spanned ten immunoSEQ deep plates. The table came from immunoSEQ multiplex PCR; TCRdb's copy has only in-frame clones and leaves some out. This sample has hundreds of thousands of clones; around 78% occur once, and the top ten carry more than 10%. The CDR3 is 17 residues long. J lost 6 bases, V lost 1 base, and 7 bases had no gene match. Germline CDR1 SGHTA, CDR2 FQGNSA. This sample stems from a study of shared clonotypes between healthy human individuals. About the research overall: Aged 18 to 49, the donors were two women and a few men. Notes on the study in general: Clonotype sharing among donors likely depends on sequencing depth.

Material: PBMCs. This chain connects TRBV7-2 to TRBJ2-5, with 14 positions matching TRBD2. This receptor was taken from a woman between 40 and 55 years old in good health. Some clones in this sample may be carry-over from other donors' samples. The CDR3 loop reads CASSLEVGLAGVKTQYF. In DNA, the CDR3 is TGTGCCAGCAGCTTAGAAGTGGGACTAGCGGGAGTAAAGACCCAGTACTTC.